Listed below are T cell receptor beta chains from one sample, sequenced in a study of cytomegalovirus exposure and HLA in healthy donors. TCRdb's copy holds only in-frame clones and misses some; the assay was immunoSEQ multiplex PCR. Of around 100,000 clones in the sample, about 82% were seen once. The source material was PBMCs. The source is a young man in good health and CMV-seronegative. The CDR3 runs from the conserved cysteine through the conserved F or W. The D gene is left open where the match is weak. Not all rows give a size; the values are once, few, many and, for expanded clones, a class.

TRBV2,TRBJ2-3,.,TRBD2,CASRQTSGRGVADTQYF,TGTGCCAGCAGGCAAACTAGCGGGAGGGGTGTGGCAGATACGCAGTATTTT
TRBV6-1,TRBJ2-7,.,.,CASSERVSGSYEQYF,TGTGCCAGCAGTGAAAGGGTTAGCGGCTCCTACGAGCAGTACTTC
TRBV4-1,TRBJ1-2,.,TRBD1,CASSQELNRGYVRCTF,TGCGCCAGCAGCCAAGAGTTGAACAGGGGCTATGTGAGGTGCACCTTC
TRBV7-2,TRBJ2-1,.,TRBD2,CASSLVVAGGPYNEQFF,TGTGCCAGCAGCTTAGTAGTTGCGGGGGGTCCCTACAATGAGCAGTTCTTC
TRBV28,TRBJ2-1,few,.,CASSPQPQESNEQFF,TGTGCCAGCAGTCCACAGCCTCAAGAAAGTAATGAGCAGTTCTTC
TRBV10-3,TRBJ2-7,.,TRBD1,CAIRPGQGDYEQYF,TGTGCCATCAGACCGGGACAGGGCGACTACGAGCAGTACTTC
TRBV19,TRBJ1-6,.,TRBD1,CASSLQGRSPLHF,TGTGCCAGTAGTTTACAGGGGCGCTCACCCCTCCACTTT
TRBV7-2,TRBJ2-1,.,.,CASTRRISSYNEQFF,TGTGCCAGCACCAGGCGAATTAGCTCCTACAATGAGCAGTTCTTC
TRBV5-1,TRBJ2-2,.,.,CASSSGSPGTGELFF,TGCGCCAGCAGCTCCGGGTCGCCTGGGACCGGGGAGCTGTTTTTT
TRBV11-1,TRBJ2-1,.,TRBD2,CASSSGTSRNNEQFF,TGTGCCAGCAGCTCCGGGACTAGCAGAAACAATGAGCAGTTCTTC
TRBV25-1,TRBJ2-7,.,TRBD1,CASTSNRDRAYEQYF,TGTGCCAGCACCAGCAACCGGGACAGGGCCTACGAGCAGTACTTC
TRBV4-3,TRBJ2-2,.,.,CASGSTRDTGELFF,TGCGCCAGCGGGTCGACAAGAGACACCGGGGAGCTGTTTTTT
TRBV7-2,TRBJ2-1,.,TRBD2,CASSLVRLAEQSSYNEQFF,TGTGCCAGCAGCTTAGTCCGGCTAGCGGAACAGAGCTCCTACAATGAGCAGTTCTTC
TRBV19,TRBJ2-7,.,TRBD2,CASSIGLAGGPLEQYF,TGTGCCAGTAGTATTGGACTAGCGGGAGGCCCCCTCGAGCAGTACTTC
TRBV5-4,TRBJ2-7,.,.,CASSLGGMGEQYF,TGTGCCAGCAGCTTAGGCGGGATGGGCGAGCAGTACTTC
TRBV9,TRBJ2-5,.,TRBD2,CASSPTGLAGTETQYF,TGTGCCAGCAGCCCGACGGGACTAGCGGGGACAGAGACCCAGTACTTC
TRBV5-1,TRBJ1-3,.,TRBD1,CASRKQGAENTIYF,TGCGCCAGCAGAAAACAGGGGGCTGAAAACACCATATATTTT
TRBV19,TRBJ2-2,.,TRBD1,CASRTGSAGELFF,TGTGCCAGTAGGACAGGGTCGGCCGGGGAGCTGTTTTTT
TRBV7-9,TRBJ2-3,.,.,CASSPYTNTQYF,TGTGCCAGCAGCCCATACACTAATACGCAGTATTTT
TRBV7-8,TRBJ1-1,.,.,CASSRVVGTEAFF,TGTGCCAGCAGCCGGGTCGTAGGCACTGAAGCTTTCTTT
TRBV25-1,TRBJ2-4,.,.,CASSESRREDTKNIQYF,TGTGCCAGCAGTGAATCCCGCAGGGAGGATACCAAAAACATTCAGTACTTC
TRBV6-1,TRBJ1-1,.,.,CASSQRGGRSTEAFF,TGTGCCAGCAGTCAAAGGGGGGGGCGGAGCACTGAAGCTTTCTTT
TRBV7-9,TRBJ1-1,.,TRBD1,CASSRQTGVGNTEAFF,TGTGCCAGCAGCCGACAGACAGGGGTTGGGAACACTGAAGCTTTCTTT
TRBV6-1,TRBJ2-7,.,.,CASSVGLLSEQYF,TGTGCCAGCAGTGTGGGACTTCTTTCCGAGCAGTACTTC
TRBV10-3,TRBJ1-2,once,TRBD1,CAITGTGLGYTF,TGTGCCATCACCGGGACAGGGTTAGGCTACACCTTC
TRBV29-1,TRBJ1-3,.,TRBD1,CSVLKPGTDSGNTIYF,TGCAGCGTCCTCAAACCGGGGACAGACTCTGGAAACACCATATATTTT
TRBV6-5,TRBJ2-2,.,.,CASTDLRQLGGELFF,TGTGCCAGCACCGATCTCCGACAGTTGGGCGGGGAGCTGTTTTTT
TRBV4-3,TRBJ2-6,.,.,CASSQGELSGANVLTF,TGCGCCAGCAGCCAAGGTGAGCTCTCTGGGGCCAACGTCCTGACTTTC
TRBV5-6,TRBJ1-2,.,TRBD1,CASSLPPGRQGGGYTF,TGTGCCAGCAGCTTACCCCCGGGACGACAGGGAGGTGGCTACACCTTC
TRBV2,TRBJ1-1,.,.,CASSEASLSGALPSMNTEAFF,TGTGCCAGCAGTGAAGCCTCATTGAGTGGGGCCTTACCGTCCATGAACACTGAAGCTTTCTTT
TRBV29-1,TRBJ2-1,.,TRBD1,CSVPSSQGRSYNEQFF,TGCAGCGTTCCTTCCTCACAGGGGCGCTCCTACAATGAGCAGTTCTTC
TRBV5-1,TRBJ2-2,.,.,CASSLLAHDTGELFF,TGCGCCAGCAGCTTGCTAGCCCACGACACCGGGGAGCTGTTTTTT
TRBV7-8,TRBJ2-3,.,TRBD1,CASSLGTGEYTQYF,TGTGCCAGCAGCTTAGGGACAGGGGAATATACGCAGTATTTT
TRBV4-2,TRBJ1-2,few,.,CASSQELYSGYTF,TGTGCCAGCAGCCAAGAACTGTATTCGGGCTACACCTTC
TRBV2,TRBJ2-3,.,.,CASSYTTDTQYF,TGTGCCAGCAGTTACACCACAGATACGCAGTATTTT
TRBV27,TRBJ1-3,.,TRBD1,CASSFRQGSGNTIYF,TGTGCCAGCAGTTTTCGACAGGGGTCTGGAAACACCATATATTTT
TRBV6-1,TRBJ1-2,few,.,CASSVRNYGYTF,TGTGCCAGCTCGGTTCGGAACTATGGCTACACCTTC
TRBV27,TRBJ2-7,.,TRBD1,CASSSSFAGTGSAYEQYF,TGTGCCAGCAGTTCAAGTTTCGCCGGGACAGGGAGTGCTTACGAGCAGTACTTC
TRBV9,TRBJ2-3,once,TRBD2,CASSPRGGAGPSTDTQYF,TGTGCCAGCAGCCCCCGGGGAGGGGCGGGTCCTAGCACAGATACGCAGTATTTT
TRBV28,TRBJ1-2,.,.,CASSLETLGRGYTF,TGTGCCAGCAGTTTAGAGACTCTCGGCCGTGGCTACACCTTC
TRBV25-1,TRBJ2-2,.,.,CASSVSVPNTGELFF,TGTGCCAGCAGCGTTTCAGTGCCTAACACCGGGGAGCTGTTTTTT
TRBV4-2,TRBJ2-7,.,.,CASSRQPGVVAWYEQYF,TGTGCCAGCAGCCGACAACCCGGGGTGGTAGCGTGGTACGAGCAGTACTTC
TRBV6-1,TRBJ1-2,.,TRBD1,CASSEARDRASYGYTF,TGTGCCAGCAGTGAAGCCAGGGACAGGGCGTCTTATGGCTACACCTTC
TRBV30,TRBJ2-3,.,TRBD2,CAWTPLSSGGTDTQYF,TGTGCCTGGACCCCCTTGAGTAGCGGGGGCACAGATACGCAGTATTTT
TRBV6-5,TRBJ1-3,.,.,CASIPTGSSGNTIYF,TGTGCCAGCATACCAACAGGGAGCTCTGGAAACACCATATATTTT
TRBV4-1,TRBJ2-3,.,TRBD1,CASRQIGTDRISSTDTQYF,TGCGCCAGCAGGCAAATCGGGACAGACCGAATTTCTAGCACAGATACGCAGTATTTT
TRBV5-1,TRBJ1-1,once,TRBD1,CASSLRQGGNTEAFF,TGCGCCAGCAGCCTTCGGCAGGGGGGGAACACTGAAGCTTTCTTT
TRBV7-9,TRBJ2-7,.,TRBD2,CASSWPRGTSGEGWNEQYF,TGTGCCAGCAGTTGGCCAAGGGGGACTAGCGGAGAGGGTTGGAACGAGCAGTACTTC
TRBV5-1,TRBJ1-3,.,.,CASSLAQVSGNTIYF,TGCGCCAGCAGCTTGGCCCAGGTCTCTGGAAACACCATATATTTT
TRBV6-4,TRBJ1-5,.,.,CASSDSTWPRTISNQPQHF,TGTGCCAGCAGTGACTCGACTTGGCCACGGACTATTAGCAATCAGCCCCAGCATTTT
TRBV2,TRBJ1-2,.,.,CASSAGTSYGYTF,TGTGCCAGCAGTGCAGGGACAAGCTATGGCTACACCTTC
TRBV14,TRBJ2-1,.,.,CASSQVRGGELFF,TGTGCCAGCAGCCAAGTACGGGGCGGGGAGTTGTTCTTC
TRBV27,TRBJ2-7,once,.,CASSLSSRSGYGYEQYF,TGTGCCAGCAGTTTATCTTCCCGATCGGGTTATGGCTACGAGCAGTACTTC
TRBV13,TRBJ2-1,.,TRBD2,CASSLGLAGGQYNEQFF,TGTGCCAGCAGCTTGGGACTAGCGGGAGGCCAGTACAATGAGCAGTTCTTC
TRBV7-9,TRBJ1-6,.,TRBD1,CASCGQGDSPLHF,TGTGCCAGCTGTGGACAGGGAGATTCACCCCTCCACTTT